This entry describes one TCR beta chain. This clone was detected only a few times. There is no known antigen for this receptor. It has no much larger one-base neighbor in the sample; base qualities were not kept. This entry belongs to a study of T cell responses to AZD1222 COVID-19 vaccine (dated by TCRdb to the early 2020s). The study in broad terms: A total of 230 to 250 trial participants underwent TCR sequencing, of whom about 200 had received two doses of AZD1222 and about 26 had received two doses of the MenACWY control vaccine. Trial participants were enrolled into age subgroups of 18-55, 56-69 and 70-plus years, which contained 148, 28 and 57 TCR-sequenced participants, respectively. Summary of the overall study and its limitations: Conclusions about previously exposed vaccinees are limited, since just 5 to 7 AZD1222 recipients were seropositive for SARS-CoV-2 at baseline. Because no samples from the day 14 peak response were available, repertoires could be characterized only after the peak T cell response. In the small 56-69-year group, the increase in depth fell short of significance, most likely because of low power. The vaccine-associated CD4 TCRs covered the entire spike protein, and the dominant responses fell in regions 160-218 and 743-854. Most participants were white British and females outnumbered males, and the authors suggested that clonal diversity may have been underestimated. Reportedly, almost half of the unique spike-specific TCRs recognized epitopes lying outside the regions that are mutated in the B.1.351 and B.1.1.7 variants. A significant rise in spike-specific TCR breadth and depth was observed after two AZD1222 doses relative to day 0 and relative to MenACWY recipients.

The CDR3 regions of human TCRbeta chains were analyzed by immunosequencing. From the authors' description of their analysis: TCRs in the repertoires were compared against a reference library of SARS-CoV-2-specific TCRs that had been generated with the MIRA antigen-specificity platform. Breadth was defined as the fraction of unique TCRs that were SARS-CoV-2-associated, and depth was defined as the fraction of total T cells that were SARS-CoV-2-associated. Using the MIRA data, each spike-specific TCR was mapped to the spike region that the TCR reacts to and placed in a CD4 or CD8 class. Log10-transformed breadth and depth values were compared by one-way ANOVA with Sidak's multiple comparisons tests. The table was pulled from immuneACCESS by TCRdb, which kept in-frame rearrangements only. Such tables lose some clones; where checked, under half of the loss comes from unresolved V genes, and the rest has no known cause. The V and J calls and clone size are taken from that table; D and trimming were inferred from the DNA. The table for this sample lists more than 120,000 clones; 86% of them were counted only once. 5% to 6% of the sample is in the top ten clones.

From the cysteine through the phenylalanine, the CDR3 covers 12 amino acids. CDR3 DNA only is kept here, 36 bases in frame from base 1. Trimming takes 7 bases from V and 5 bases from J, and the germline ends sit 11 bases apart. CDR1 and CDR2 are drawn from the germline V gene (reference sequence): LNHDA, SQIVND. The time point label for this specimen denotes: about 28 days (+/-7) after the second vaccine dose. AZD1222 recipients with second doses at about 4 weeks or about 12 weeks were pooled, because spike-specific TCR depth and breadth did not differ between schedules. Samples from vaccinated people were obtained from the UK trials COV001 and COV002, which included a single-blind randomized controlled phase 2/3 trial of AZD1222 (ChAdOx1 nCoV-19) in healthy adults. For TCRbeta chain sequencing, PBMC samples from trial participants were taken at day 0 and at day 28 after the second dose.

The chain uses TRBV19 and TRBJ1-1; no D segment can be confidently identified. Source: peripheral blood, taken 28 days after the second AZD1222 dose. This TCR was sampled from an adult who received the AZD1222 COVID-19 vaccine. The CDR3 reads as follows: CASKTWGTEAFF. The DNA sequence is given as TGTGCCAGTAAGACCTGGGGTACTGAAGCTTTCTTT.